One sample yielded the 22 T cell receptor beta chains listed below, sequenced in a study of T cell responses to AZD1222 COVID-19 vaccine. Measured with immunoSEQ multiplex PCR; TCRdb has only the in-frame clones, and not every one. The table records roughly 150,000 clones, roughly 93% of them present only once. Material: peripheral blood, obtained on day 0 of AZD1222 vaccination. Receptor source: an adult in good health.

The CDR3 DNA reads TGTGCCAGCAGCCAAGAGACCCTAGCGGTGTCCTACGAGCAGTACTTC. As protein: CASSQETLAVSYEQYF. This chain joins TRBV3-1 (or the pseudogene TRBV3-2) and TRBJ2-7; the match to TRBD2 covers 7 bases. The germline V gene has CDR1 LGHDT and CDR2 YNNKEL (reference sequence). V was pared by 0 bases and J by 1 base, with 6 bases of the junction left unmatched. The CDR3 runs to 16 residues.

The chain couples TRBV29-1 to TRBJ1-5; D is uncertain. Germline lookup yields CDR1 SQVTM and CDR2 ANQGSEA. This CDR3 has 13 amino acids. Trimming cost V 1 base and J 3 bases, with 7 bases left between them. The CDR3 nucleotides are TGCAGCGTTGAAGGCACGTCCAATCAGCCCCAGCATTTT. This translates into CSVEGTSNQPQHF.

This chain joins TRBV24-1 and TRBJ2-1, with 10 bases fitting TRBD2. This CDR3 has 17 residues. Germline CDR1 KGHDR, CDR2 SFDVKD. V shed 1 base, J shed 0 bases, and the junction held 2 bases outside the gene matches. CDR3 DNA: TGTGCCACCAGTGATTTTCCTAGCGGGAGCTCCTACAATGAGCAGTTCTTC. Residues: CATSDFPSGSSYNEQFF.

This chain uses TRBV29-1 with TRBJ1-1; D unresolved. Trimming took off 5 bases at V and 1 base at J, with 5 bases between the two ends. The CDR3 length is 11 residues. Looked up from germline, CDR1 is SQVTM and CDR2 is ANQGSEA. The CDR3 loop is CSVQRNTEAFF. The DNA of the CDR3 is TGCAGCGTTCAGAGGAACACTGAAGCTTTCTTT.

V and J are TRBV11-2 and TRBJ2-7; TRBD1 matches at 10 bases. Germline CDR1 is SGHAT and CDR2 is FQNNGV. This CDR3 spans 16 amino acids. The junction had 9 bases not matched to a gene; V was cut back by 4 bases and J by 3 bases. The CDR3 DNA is TGTGCCAGCAGCTGGCCCCCCGGGACAGGGGACTACGAGCAGTACTTC. This translates into CASSWPPGTGDYEQYF.

The V gene is TRBV18, the J gene TRBJ2-1, with unresolved D. The CDR3 extends over 12 amino acids. Looked up from germline, CDR1 is KGHSH and CDR2 is LQKENI. V was trimmed by 1 base and J by 5 bases, leaving 3 bases between them. The CDR3 bases are TGTGCCAGCTCACCACTTAACAATGAGCAGTTCTTC. It yields the protein CASSPLNNEQFF. Together with reference TRBV18 and TRBJ2-1, the CDR3 gives the full variable domain: NAGVMQNPRHLVRRRGQEARLRCSPMKGHSHVYWYRQLPEEGLKFMVYLQKENIIDESGMPKERFSAEFPKEGPSILRIQQVVRGDSAAYFCASSPLNNEQFFGPGTRLTVL.

V is TRBV25-1 and J is TRBJ2-3; D not resolved. CDR1 MGHDK and CDR2 SYGVNS come from the germline V gene. The CDR3 contains 13 residues. The V gene lost 4 bases and the J gene lost 4 bases, with 9 bases spanning the gap. The CDR3 protein is CASSGLGSDTQYF. Here the CDR3 DNA reads TGTGCCAGCAGTGGGCTAGGGTCAGATACGCAGTATTTT.

The chain uses TRBV6-5 and TRBJ1-4, with TRBD1 identical over 9 bases. Germline loops: CDR1 MNHEY, CDR2 SVGAGI. V shed 4 bases and J 12 bases; nucleotides not matched to a gene: 15. CDR3 length: 16 amino acids. CDR3 amino acids: CASSSVTGTGLRELFF. CDR3 in DNA: TGTGCCAGCAGTTCCGTAACCGGGACAGGGTTGAGGGAACTGTTTTTT.

The J gene is TRBJ2-7, the V gene TRBV10-1; D tentatively reads TRBD1 or TRBD2 (5 bases each). Per germline, CDR1 WNHNN and CDR2 SYGVQD (reference sequence). V lost 2 bases and J 6 bases, leaving 11 bases between the germline ends. This CDR3 spans 13 amino acids. CDR3 loop: CASSEVGDSEQYF. CDR3 nucleotide sequence: TGCGCCAGCAGTGAGGTGGGGGATTCCGAGCAGTACTTC.

The chain has TRBV3-1 (or the pseudogene TRBV3-2) and TRBJ2-7; 15 bases are shared with TRBD2. Germline V gives CDR1 LGHDT, CDR2 YNNKEL (reference sequence). Trimming removed 6 bases from V and 7 bases from J; junction bases left unmatched: 7. There are 15 residues in the CDR3. The CDR3 DNA follows: TGTGCCAGCAGTGCCGGACTAGCGGGAGGGGGTGAGCAGTACTTC. This encodes CASSAGLAGGGEQYF.

The V and J genes are TRBV14 and TRBJ2-5; no reliable D call. CDR3 length: 13 amino acids. V was pared by 0 bases and J by 3 bases, with 5 bases between. Per the germline V gene, CDR1 is SGHDN and CDR2 is FVKESK. The CDR3: CASSQDWEETQYF. Written as DNA, the CDR3 is TGTGCCAGCAGCCAAGATTGGGAAGAGACCCAGTACTTC.

The chain couples TRBV18 to TRBJ2-5; 11 nucleotides align to TRBD2. V shed 4 bases and J 5 bases; nucleotides not matched to a gene: 9. Germline V gene sequence: CDR1 KGHSH, CDR2 LQKENI. The CDR3 sequence is 16 residues long. The CDR3: CASSLLAGEGEETQYF. CDR3 in DNA: TGTGCCAGCTCACTACTAGCGGGAGAGGGAGAGGAGACCCAGTACTTC. The whole variable domain, filled in from reference TRBV18 and TRBJ2-5, reads NAGVMQNPRHLVRRRGQEARLRCSPMKGHSHVYWYRQLPEEGLKFMVYLQKENIIDESGMPKERFSAEFPKEGPSILRIQQVVRGDSAAYFCASSLLAGEGEETQYFGPGTRLLVL.

The chain combines TRBV19 with TRBJ1-3, with a weak D call TRBD1 (6 bases). CDR1 is LNHDA and CDR2 is SQIVND in the germline V gene (reference sequence). This CDR3 spans 17 amino acids. V was shortened by 3 bases and J by 0 bases, with 15 bases between the two germline ends. The CDR3 DNA follows: TGTGCCAGTAGTATCGGGGGCCTCCTTGGCTCTGGAAACACCATATATTTT. Protein sequence: CASSIGGLLGSGNTIYF. The complete variable domain, with remaining parts taken from reference TRBV19 and TRBJ1-3, reads DGGITQSPKYLFRKEGQNVTLSCEQNLNHDAMYWYRQDPGQGLRLIYYSQIVNDFQKGDIAEGYSVSREKKESFPLTVTSAQKNPTAFYLCASSIGGLLGSGNTIYFGEGSWLTVV.

The chain employs TRBV7-6 and TRBJ2-7; D is unresolved. Trimming took off 1 base at V and 3 bases at J, with 4 bases between the two ends. Germline loops: CDR1 SGHVS, CDR2 FNYEAQ. CDR3 length: 12 amino acids. CDR3 protein: CASSLGDYEQYF. The CDR3 nucleotides read TGTGCCAGCAGCTTAGGGGACTACGAGCAGTACTTC.

The chain couples TRBV2 to TRBJ2-5; no clear D. Per germline, CDR1 SNHLY and CDR2 FYNNEI. Trimming removed 2 bases at V and 5 bases at J, with 9 bases between. There are 13 residues in the CDR3. The CDR3 sequence is CASSELAWETQYF. CDR3 sequence (DNA): TGTGCCAGCAGTGAATTGGCGTGGGAGACCCAGTACTTC.

This rearrangement joins TRBV5-1 to TRBJ1-6, with TRBD1 matching 10 bases. Germline CDR1 and CDR2: SGHRS and YFSETQ. The trim removed 0 bases at V and 10 bases at J, leaving 10 bases unmatched. CDR3 length: 17 residues. CDR3 sequence (DNA): TGCGCCAGCAGCTTGGTTCGGGGACAGGGGAGGTTGTCACCCCTCCACTTT. Translating it yields CASSLVRGQGRLSPLHF.

The chain uses TRBV9 and TRBJ2-3; 9 positions agree with TRBD2. CDR1 is SGDLS, CDR2 YYNGEE, per germline. The J segment lost 2 bases and the V segment lost 2 bases, leaving 3 bases of the junction unmatched. The CDR3 has 15 residues. The CDR3 nucleotides read TGTGCCAGCAGCGTGACTAGCGGAAACACAGATACGCAGTATTTT. Its protein is CASSVTSGNTDTQYF.

The gene calls are TRBV10-3 and TRBJ2-3; 10 bases match TRBD2. CDR1 is ENHRY, CDR2 SYGVKD, per germline. The CDR3 runs 16 residues. V shed 2 bases, J shed 0 bases, and the junction held 2 bases outside the gene matches. The chain's CDR3 is CAISESGRGSTDTQYF. The CDR3 nucleotides are TGTGCCATCAGTGAGAGCGGGAGGGGCAGCACAGATACGCAGTATTTT.

The V call is TRBV11-1, the J call TRBJ2-3; D is possibly TRBD2 (6 bases). The CDR3 is made up of 16 amino acids. The germline V gene encodes CDR1 SGHAT and CDR2 FQDESV (reference sequence). Trimming stripped 1 base from V and 0 bases from J, with 11 bases between. The CDR3 DNA is TGTGCCAGCAGCTTAGAGCCGGGAGTGAGCACAGATACGCAGTATTTT. It yields the protein CASSLEPGVSTDTQYF.

The chain has TRBV9 and TRBJ2-2, with D perhaps matching TRBD2 (6 bases). Trimming took off 0 bases at V and 3 bases at J, with 6 bases between the two ends. The CDR3 runs 14 residues. Germline V gives CDR1 SGDLS, CDR2 YYNGEE. The CDR3 DNA reads as TGTGCCAGCAGCGTAGGACTAGACACCGGGGAGCTGTTTTTT. Translated, it gives CASSVGLDTGELFF. Supplemented by reference TRBV9 and TRBJ2-2, the full variable domain reads DSGVTQTPKHLITATGQRVTLRCSPRSGDLSVYWYQQSLDQGLQFLIQYYNGEERAKGNILERFSAQQFPDLHSELNLSSLELGDSALYFCASSVGLDTGELFFGEGSRLTVL.

V is TRBV12-3 or TRBV12-4 and J is TRBJ2-5; D unclear. Trimming shortened V by 5 bases and J by 4 bases, and 8 bases separated the two germline ends. The CDR3 runs 12 residues. The CDR3 protein is CASSPPTETQYF. In DNA form, the CDR3 reads TGTGCCAGCAGTCCCCCAACAGAGACCCAGTACTTC.

This clone has only one observation. V usage is TRBV19 and J usage is TRBJ2-7; weak D call: TRBD1 (5 bases). Looked up from germline, CDR1 is LNHDA and CDR2 is SQIVND (reference sequence). Trimming removed 8 bases from V and 6 bases from J, with 20 bases in between. This CDR3 has 14 amino acids. CDR3 nucleotides: TGTGCCAGTTCGAACAGGATACTAAGAGGCGAGCAGTACTTC. It yields the protein CASSNRILRGEQYF. Drawing the rest from reference TRBV19 and TRBJ2-7, the complete variable domain is DGGITQSPKYLFRKEGQNVTLSCEQNLNHDAMYWYRQDPGQGLRLIYYSQIVNDFQKGDIAEGYSVSREKKESFPLTVTSAQKNPTAFYLCASSNRILRGEQYFGPGTRLTVT.